This TCR beta chain was identified during a study of T cells in tumors after PD-1 blockade. Trimming took 5 bases from V and 2 from J, leaving 11 bases between them. This CDR3 comprises 14 residues. Per the germline V gene, CDR1 is SEHNR and CDR2 is FQNEAQ (reference sequence). This table comes from immunoSEQ multiplex PCR, and its TCRdb copy is limited to in-frame clones, with some not included. The sample records 30,000 to 40,000 clones, around 80% being singletons. The receptor was derived from a human donor with basal cell carcinoma. The gene calls are TRBV7-9 and TRBJ2-3, with a tentative D call TRBD2 (5 bases). Sample: PBMCs, taken before anti-PD-1 treatment. CDR3 loop: CASSATTPTDTQYF. DNA for the CDR3: TGTGCCAGCAGCGCGACTACTCCCACAGATACGCAGTATTTT.